The sequence of this T cell receptor beta chain was determined in a study of long-term antiretroviral therapy in people with HIV. CDR3 length: 15 amino acids. Germline V gene sequence: CDR1 MDHEN, CDR2 SYDVKM. V was pared by 6 bases and J by 5 bases, with 8 bases of the junction left unmatched. Details on this clone: Its antigen is unidentified.

Study-level results: Increased diversity was seen after ART, yet it remained lower than in transplant donor controls.

Runs used v3.0 of the immunoSEQ assay and were done at survey level. Per sample, sequencing targeted roughly 35,000-50,000 T-cell genomes. Only in-frame clones appear in the TCRdb table, and some are missing; sequencing was by immunoSEQ multiplex PCR. The repertoire includes roughly 28,000 clones, 80% to 95% of them detected once, and 4% to 5.5% sits in the top ten. The rearrangement links TRBV28 to TRBJ1-5; TRBD1 aligns across 9 bases. Sequenced here: unsorted PBMCs, sampled about 5.5 years after starting antiretroviral therapy. The receptor was derived from a woman aged 40 to 50 with HIV. Here the CDR3 reads CASSWTGENDQPQHF. The CDR3 nucleotides read TGTGCCAGCAGCTGGACAGGGGAAAATGATCAGCCCCAGCATTTT.